This section outlines one TCR beta chain sequence together with its context. Trimming left V 4 bases short and J 0 bases short, with 19 bases between. Germline-derived CDR1 and CDR2 are SGHRS and YFSETQ. There are 18 residues in the CDR3. Some clones are missing from TCRdb's copy, which holds only in-frame ones; the method was immunoSEQ multiplex PCR. The sample carries around 64,000 clones, over 90% recorded once. The record originates from a study of T cell changes during pregnancy in multiple sclerosis. This rearrangement joins TRBV5-1 to TRBJ2-2, with D unclear. Here the sequenced sample was CD8+ T cells from peripheral blood mononuclear cells, taken in the third trimester of pregnancy. This TCR was recovered from a female donor with multiple sclerosis, enrolled in a pregnancy study. Written as DNA, the CDR3 is TGCGCCAGCAGCGCGACGCCGGGTGTCGTTTCGAACACCGGGGAGCTGTTTTTT. This sequence encodes CASSATPGVVSNTGELFF. Using reference TRBV5-1 and TRBJ2-2 for the parts outside the CDR3, the full variable domain is KAGVTQTPRYLIKTRGQQVTLSCSPISGHRSVSWYQQTPGQGLQFLFEYFSETQRNKGNFPGRFSGRQFSNSRSEMNVSTLELGDSALYLCASSATPGVVSNTGELFFGEGSRLTVL.